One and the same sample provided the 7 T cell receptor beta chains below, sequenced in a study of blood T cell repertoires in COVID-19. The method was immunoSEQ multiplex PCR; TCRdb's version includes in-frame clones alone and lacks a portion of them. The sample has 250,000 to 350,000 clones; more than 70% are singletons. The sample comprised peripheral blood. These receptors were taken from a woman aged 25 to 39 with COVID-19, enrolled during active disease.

CDR3: CASTEGQFTEAFF. Written as DNA, the CDR3 is TGTGCCAGCACGGAGGGGCAGTTCACTGAAGCTTTCTTT. The gene calls are TRBV28 and TRBJ1-1; D is possibly TRBD1 (5 bases). CDR3 size: 13 residues. Trimming removed 7 bases at V and 4 bases at J, with 13 bases between. Germline loops: CDR1 MDHEN, CDR2 SYDVKM.

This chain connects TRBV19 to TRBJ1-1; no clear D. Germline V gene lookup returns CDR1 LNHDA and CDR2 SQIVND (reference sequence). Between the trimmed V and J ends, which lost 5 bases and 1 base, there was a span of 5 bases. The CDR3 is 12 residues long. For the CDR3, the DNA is TGTGCCAGTAGTTGGGCGAACACTGAAGCTTTCTTT. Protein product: CASSWANTEAFF.

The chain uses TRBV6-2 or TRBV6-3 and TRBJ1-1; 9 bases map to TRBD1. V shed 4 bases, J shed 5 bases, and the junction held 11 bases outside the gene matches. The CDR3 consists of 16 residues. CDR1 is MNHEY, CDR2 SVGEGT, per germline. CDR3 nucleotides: TGTGCCAGCAGTTCCGGACAGGGGCGGTTGCGAACTGAAGCTTTCTTT. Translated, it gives CASSSGQGRLRTEAFF.

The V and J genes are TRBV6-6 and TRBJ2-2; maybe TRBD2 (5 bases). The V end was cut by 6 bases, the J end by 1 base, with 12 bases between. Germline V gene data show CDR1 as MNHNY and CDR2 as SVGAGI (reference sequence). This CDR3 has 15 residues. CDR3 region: CASRRLLQNTGELFF. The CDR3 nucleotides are TGTGCCAGCAGACGACTACTTCAGAACACCGGGGAGCTGTTTTTT.

As DNA, the CDR3 is TGTGCCTGGAGCTTGACGCCCGGGACAGCTTCCGGCACTGAAGCTTTCTTT. Its protein product is CAWSLTPGTASGTEAFF. The rearrangement uses TRBV30 and TRBJ1-1; 7 bases line up with TRBD1. V lost 3 bases and J lost 4; bases outside the gene matches: 17. The germline gives CDR1 GTSNPN, CDR2 SVGIG (reference sequence). The CDR3 totals 17 residues.

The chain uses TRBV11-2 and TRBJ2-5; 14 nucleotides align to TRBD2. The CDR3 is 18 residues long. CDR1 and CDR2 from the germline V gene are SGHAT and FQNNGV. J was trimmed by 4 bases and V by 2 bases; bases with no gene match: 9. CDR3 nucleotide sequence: TGTGCCAGCAGCTTACCGTGGGGGACTAGCGGGAGACCAGAGACCCAGTACTTC. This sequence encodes CASSLPWGTSGRPETQYF.

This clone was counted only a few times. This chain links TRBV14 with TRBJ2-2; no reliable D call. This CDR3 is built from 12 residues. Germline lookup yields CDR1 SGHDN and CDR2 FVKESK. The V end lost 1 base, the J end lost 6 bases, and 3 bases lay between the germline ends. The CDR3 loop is CASSQVAGELFF. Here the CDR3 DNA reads TGTGCCAGCAGCCAAGTCGCCGGGGAGCTGTTTTTT.